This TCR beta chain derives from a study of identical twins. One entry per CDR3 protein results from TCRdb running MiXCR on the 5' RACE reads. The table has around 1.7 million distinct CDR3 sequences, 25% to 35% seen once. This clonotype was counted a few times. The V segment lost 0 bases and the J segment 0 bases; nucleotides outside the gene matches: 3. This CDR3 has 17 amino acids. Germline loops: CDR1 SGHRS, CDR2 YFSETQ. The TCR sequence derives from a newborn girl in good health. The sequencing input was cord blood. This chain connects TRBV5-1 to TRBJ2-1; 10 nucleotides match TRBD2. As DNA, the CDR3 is TGCGCCAGCAGCTTGGGCGGGACTAGCGCCTCCTACAATGAGCAGTTCTTC. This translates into CASSLGGTSASYNEQFF.